These T cell receptor beta chains were read from a single sample in a study of human T cells and chemical hapten exposure. One entry per CDR3 protein results from TCRdb running MiXCR on the RACE reads. The sample lists some 300,000 distinct CDR3 sequences, around 5.5% occurring once. Here the sequenced sample was whole blood, taken in connection with sensitization to the hapten diphenylcyclopropenone (DPC). These receptor sequences come from a young woman with alopecia areata. Some clones in this sample may be carry-over from other donors' samples. The CDR3 runs from the conserved cysteine through the conserved F or W. D genes are given only for firm matches. Some rows mark clone size as missing; the rest say once, few, many or name a class of expanded clone.

v_call	j_call	d_call	clone_size	cdr3_aa	cdr3_nt
TRBV6-5	TRBJ1-6	.	many	CASRPPMGSLHF	TGTGCCAGCAGACCCCCCATGGGGTCCCTCCACTTT
TRBV29-1	TRBJ1-1	.	many	CSVEDPRGDGTEAFF	TGCAGCGTTGAAGATCCGAGGGGGGACGGCACTGAAGCTTTCTTT
TRBV12-3/TRBV12-4	TRBJ2-3	TRBD1	many	CASSPGQGMTDTQYF	TGTGCCAGCAGTCCCGGACAGGGGATGACAGATACGCAGTATTTT
TRBV9	TRBJ2-3	.	many	CASSVAMGGADTQYF	TGTGCCAGCAGCGTAGCTATGGGGGGCGCAGATACGCAGTATTTT
TRBV4-1	TRBJ2-4	.	many	CASSQDRQGHIQYF	TGCGCCAGCAGCCAAGATCGTCAGGGACACATTCAGTACTTC
TRBV6-1	TRBJ1-1	.	many	CASSEVGATEAFF	TGTGCCAGCAGTGAGGTCGGGGCGACTGAAGCTTTCTTT
TRBV20-1	TRBJ1-6	TRBD1	few	CSARDGTGGYNSPLHF	TGCAGTGCTAGGGACGGGACAGGGGGTTATAATTCACCCCTCCACTTT
TRBV9	TRBJ1-2	.	.	CASSVAGGIYGYTF	TGTGCCAGCAGCGTAGCGGGAGGTATCTATGGCTACACCTTC
TRBV5-1	TRBJ2-7	TRBD1	few	CASSPGGQVYEQYF	TGCGCCAGCAGCCCTGGCGGACAGGTCTACGAGCAGTACTTC
TRBV10-3	TRBJ2-1	TRBD1	.	CAISEQGAAEQFF	TGTGCCATCAGTGAACAGGGGGCAGCCGAGCAGTTCTTC
TRBV9	TRBJ1-1	.	few	CASSVVPGEAFF	TGTGCCAGCAGCGTAGTTCCGGGGGAAGCTTTCTTT
TRBV28	TRBJ1-1	TRBD1	many	CASRVGGVNTEAFF	TGTGCCAGCAGAGTAGGGGGCGTGAACACTGAAGCTTTCTTT
TRBV4-3	TRBJ1-4	.	few	CASSPSLGGANEKLFF	TGCGCCAGCAGCCCCTCTCTTGGGGGGGCTAATGAAAAACTGTTTTTT
TRBV16	TRBJ1-5	TRBD1	few	CASSQSAGGLSQHF	TGTGCCAGCAGCCAATCGGCAGGGGGCCTATCCCAGCATTTT
TRBV24-1	TRBJ1-1	TRBD1	.	CATRDRGHTEAFF	TGTGCCACCAGGGACAGGGGGCATACTGAAGCTTTCTTT
TRBV3-1	TRBJ2-1	TRBD2	many	CASSQALARGSEQFF	TGTGCCAGCAGCCAAGCGCTTGCGCGGGGGAGTGAGCAGTTCTTC
TRBV7-9	TRBJ2-7	.	few	CASSLALIRDQRTYEQYF	TGTGCCAGCAGCTTAGCTCTTATCCGGGACCAGAGGACCTACGAGCAGTACTTC
TRBV11-2	TRBJ1-2	TRBD1	many	CASSLAGTGGYGYTF	TGTGCCAGCAGCTTAGCGGGGACAGGGGGCTATGGCTACACCTTC
TRBV4-1	TRBJ2-3	TRBD2	few	CASSPGLLEGWDTQYF	TGCGCCAGCAGCCCGGGACTACTAGAGGGATGGGATACGCAGTATTTT
TRBV2	TRBJ2-2	.	.	CASSENAPLGAGELFF	TGTGCCAGCAGTGAAAATGCCCCCCTAGGGGCCGGGGAGCTGTTTTTT
TRBV7-2	TRBJ2-5	TRBD2	many	CASSLRLAPETQYF	TGTGCCAGCAGCTTGCGACTAGCCCCAGAGACCCAGTACTTC
TRBV4-3	TRBJ2-1	TRBD2	.	CASSQTSGVTDEQFF	TGCGCCAGCAGCCAGACTAGCGGGGTGACGGATGAGCAGTTCTTC
TRBV6-2/TRBV6-3	TRBJ2-2	.	many	CASSYFRLTGELFF	TGTGCCAGCAGTTACTTTCGACTCACCGGGGAGCTGTTTTTT
TRBV9	TRBJ1-6	.	many	CASSVMLNSPLHF	TGTGCCAGCAGCGTAATGTTGAATTCACCCCTCCACTTT
TRBV20-1	TRBJ2-1	TRBD2	many	CSAPTSGGAYNEQFF	TGCAGTGCCCCTACTAGCGGGGGGGCCTACAATGAGCAGTTCTTC
TRBV4-3	TRBJ2-1	.	few	CASSQEGNKYNEQFF	TGCGCCAGCAGCCAAGAAGGGAATAAGTACAATGAGCAGTTCTTC
TRBV6-1	TRBJ1-1	.	many	CASSEWLLNTEAFF	TGTGCCAGCAGTGAATGGCTACTTAACACTGAAGCTTTCTTT
TRBV6-5	TRBJ1-2	.	many	CASSYSRTDRHGYTF	TGTGCCAGCAGTTACTCGAGGACGGATAGGCATGGCTACACCTTC
TRBV6-1	TRBJ1-2	.	few	CASSENLGDHYGYTF	TGTGCCAGCAGTGAAAATCTTGGGGATCACTATGGCTACACCTTC
TRBV20-1	TRBJ2-7	TRBD2	few	CSAFGLAGATYEQYF	TGCAGTGCTTTCGGACTAGCGGGGGCTACCTACGAGCAGTACTTC
TRBV7-9	TRBJ2-3	TRBD2	few	CASVRGRLRGADTQYF	TGTGCCAGCGTGAGGGGAAGGCTCCGGGGGGCAGATACGCAGTATTTT